This T cell receptor beta chain derives from a study of T-cell reconstitution after alpha-beta-depleted transplantation in children (TCRdb year 2016). The study in broad terms: Using TCR repertoire profiling, the study quantitatively followed how T-cell immune reconstitution unfolded in children after TCRalphabeta/CD19-depleted allogeneic hematopoietic cell transplantation. On the study overall, not on this receptor specifically: Apparently early alphabetaT-cell count recovery about two months after transplant reportedly relied on only several hundred rapidly expanded clones derived from non-depleted graft cells. Hyperexpanded clone frequencies declined over subsequent months; after one year, T-cell counts and TCRbeta diversity were mostly attributed to newly produced T cells. The high TCRbeta diversity at day 60 in some patients was ascribed to recipient T cells and intrathymic progenitors that had survived conditioning.

The treatment or condition label here, explained by the study, means: allogeneic hematopoietic cell transplantation with graft depleted of TCRalphabeta T cells and CD19 B cells. Transplant recipients were children who received TCRalphabeta/CD19-depleted allogeneic hematopoietic cell grafts. From the cysteine through the phenylalanine, the CDR3 covers 18 amino acids. Left in the record is the CDR3 DNA by itself, 54 bases read in frame from the first base. V lost 0 bases and J lost 4 bases, and the count of bases not matched to a germline gene is 12. CDR1 and CDR2 (LGHNA, YNFKEQ) derive from the germline V gene. The library came from PCR. The instrument given in TCRdb is Illumina HiSeq 2500. Molecular barcoding was employed in the preparation of TCR libraries, with unique molecular identifiers being used to normalize TCRbeta repertoire quantification. Using fastp at Q25 and MiXCR, TCRdb reprocessed the public reads and kept productive beta chains. Identical CDR3 protein sequences are pooled into one entry, listed with their most common genes and DNA. The sample table holds around 500,000 distinct CDR3 sequences, of which 20% to 25% were seen once. Clones ranked in the top ten supply roughly 13% of the sample.

This clonotype appeared many times. Which antigen it targets is not known. No much larger clonotype is one base removed from it; base qualities were not supplied. This sample comprised PBMCs, mostly from graft donor cells, obtained 360 days after TCRalphabeta/CD19-depleted stem cell transplant. This receptor chain uses TRBV4-2 and TRBJ2-1; 7 middle bases align to TRBD2. This clonotype originated in a boy under two years old who had a stem cell transplant for acute myeloid leukemia, so the T cells may come from the graft donor. DNA sequence: TGTGCCAGCAGCCAAGATATAAAGCGGGGCCACCTTTACAATGAGCAGTTCTTC. Its product reads: CASSQDIKRGHLYNEQFF.